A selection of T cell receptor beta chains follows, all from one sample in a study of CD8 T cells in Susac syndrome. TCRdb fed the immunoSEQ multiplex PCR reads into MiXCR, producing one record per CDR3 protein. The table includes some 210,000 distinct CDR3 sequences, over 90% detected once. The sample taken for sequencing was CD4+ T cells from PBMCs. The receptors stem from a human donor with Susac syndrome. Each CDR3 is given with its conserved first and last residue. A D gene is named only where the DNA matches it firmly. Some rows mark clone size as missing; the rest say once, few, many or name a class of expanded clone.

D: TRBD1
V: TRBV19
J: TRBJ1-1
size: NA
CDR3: CASSLKGQGTEAFF
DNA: TGTGCCAGTAGTCTCAAAGGACAGGGCACTGAAGCTTTCTTT

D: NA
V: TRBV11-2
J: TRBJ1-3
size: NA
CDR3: CASSLDGRNTIYF
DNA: TGTGCCAGCAGCTTAGACGGAAGAAACACCATATATTTT

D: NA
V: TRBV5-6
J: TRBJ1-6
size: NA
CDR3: CASRSSWGSPLHF
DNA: TGTGCCAGCAGATCTTCGTGGGGTTCACCCCTCCACTTT

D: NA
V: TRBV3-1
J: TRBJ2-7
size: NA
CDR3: CASSQVEASEQYF
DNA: TGTGCCAGCAGCCAAGTTGAAGCGAGTGAGCAGTACTTC

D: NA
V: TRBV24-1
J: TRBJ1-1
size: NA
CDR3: CATSDAGGREAFF
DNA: TGTGCCACCAGTGATGCGGGGGGCCGTGAAGCTTTCTTT

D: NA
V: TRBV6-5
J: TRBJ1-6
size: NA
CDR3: CASQTDYNSPLHF
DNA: TGTGCCAGCCAGACAGACTATAATTCACCCCTCCACTTT

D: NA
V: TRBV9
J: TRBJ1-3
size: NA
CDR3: CASSPDRISGNTIYF
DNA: TGTGCCAGCAGCCCCGACAGGATCTCTGGAAACACCATATATTTT

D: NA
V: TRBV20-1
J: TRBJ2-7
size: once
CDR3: CSAPPTAPPYEQYF
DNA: TGCAGTGCTCCCCCGACGGCCCCCCCCTACGAGCAGTACTTC

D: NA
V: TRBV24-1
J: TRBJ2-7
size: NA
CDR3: CATSDSSSYEQYF
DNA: TGTGCCACCAGTGATTCTAGTTCCTACGAGCAGTACTTC

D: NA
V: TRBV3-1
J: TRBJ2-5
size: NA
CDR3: CASSQVRRVHQETQYF
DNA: TGTGCCAGCAGCCAAGTACGGCGGGTACACCAAGAGACCCAGTACTTC

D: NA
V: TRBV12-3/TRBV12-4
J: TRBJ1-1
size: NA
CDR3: CASTQGVKAFF
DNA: TGTGCCAGCACCCAAGGGGTTAAAGCTTTCTTT

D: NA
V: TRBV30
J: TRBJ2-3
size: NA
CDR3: CASTRGDTQYF
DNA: TGTGCCTCGACACGGGGAGATACGCAGTATTTT

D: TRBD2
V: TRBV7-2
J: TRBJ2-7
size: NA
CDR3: CASSLASGGASGEQYF
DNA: TGTGCCAGCAGCTTGGCTAGCGGGGGGGCATCGGGTGAGCAGTACTTC

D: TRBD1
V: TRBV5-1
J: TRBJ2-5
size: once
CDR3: CASSPDDRGEGETQYF
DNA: TGCGCCAGCAGCCCGGACGACAGGGGTGAGGGAGAGACCCAGTACTTC

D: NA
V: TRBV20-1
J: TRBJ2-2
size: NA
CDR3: CSAPSTGELFF
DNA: TGCAGTGCCCCGAGCACCGGGGAGCTGTTTTTT

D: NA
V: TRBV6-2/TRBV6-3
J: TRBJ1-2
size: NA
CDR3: CASSTETEDGYTF
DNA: TGTGCCAGCAGTACTGAGACGGAGGACGGCTACACCTTC

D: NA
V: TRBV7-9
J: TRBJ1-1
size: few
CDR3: CASSYRGGTEAFF
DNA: TGTGCCAGCAGCTATAGGGGAGGCACTGAAGCTTTCTTT

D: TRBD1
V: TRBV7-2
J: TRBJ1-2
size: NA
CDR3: CASSPARGQGFYGYTF
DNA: TGTGCCAGCAGCCCGGCTCGGGGACAGGGGTTCTATGGCTACACCTTC

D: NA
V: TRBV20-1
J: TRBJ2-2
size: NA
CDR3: CSALPSSGGGPGELFF
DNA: TGCAGTGCTCTCCCATCATCAGGAGGGGGCCCCGGGGAGCTGTTTTTT

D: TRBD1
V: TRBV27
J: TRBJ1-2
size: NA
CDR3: CASSWGQTNYGYTF
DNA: TGTGCCAGCAGCTGGGGACAGACTAACTATGGCTACACCTTC

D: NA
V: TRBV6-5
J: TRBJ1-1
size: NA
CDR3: CASRRDGPNTEAFF
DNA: TGTGCCAGCAGAAGAGACGGACCGAACACTGAAGCTTTCTTT

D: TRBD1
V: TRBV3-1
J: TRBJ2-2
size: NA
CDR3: CASSQEGNRGPRTGELFF
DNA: TGTGCCAGCAGCCAAGAGGGTAACAGGGGGCCGCGGACCGGGGAGCTGTTTTTT

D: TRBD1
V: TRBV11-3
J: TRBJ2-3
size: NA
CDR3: CASRSAGQGLREYF
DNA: TGTGCCAGCAGGTCGGCGGGACAGGGCCTGAGGGAGTATTTT